This T cell receptor (beta chain) came from a study of vaccination and CD4 T cells after COVID-19. Background on the study: Nasal swab PCR detected SARS-CoV-2 in convalescent patients; under 10 had mild disease, one severe. Spike peptides, overlapping and drawn from SARS-CoV-2, HCoV-NL63, HCoV-OC43 and HCoV-229E, were used to stimulate cells.

Sample treatment: 10-day PBMC culture with coronavirus spike peptide pools or control peptides (ViraFEST assay). In the case of this clonotype: The antigen is undetermined.

Broader study findings: The great majority, 304 of 307 vaccine-specific clones, proved spike mono-reactive in convalescent patients.

This CDR3 has 14 residues. Between the trimmed V and J ends, which lost 3 bases and 1 base, there was a span of 9 bases. Per the germline V gene, CDR1 is ENHRY and CDR2 is SYGVKD. The Oncomine TCR Beta short-read assay was applied to DNA of cultured CD4+ T cells. Genomic DNA from cultured CD4+ T cells was extracted. MiXCR was run by TCRdb on the PCR reads, yielding one entry per CDR3 protein. The table has some 9,000 distinct CDR3 sequences, about 70% seen once. The genes are TRBV10-3 and TRBJ1-1; TRBD1 is a possible D gene (5 bases). Sequenced material: CD4+ T cells from blood, cultured in vitro, taken before SARS-CoV-2 vaccination. The origin of this receptor is a human donor who had recovered from COVID-19. The CDR3 reads CAISDPQGNTEAFF. The CDR3 DNA follows: TGTGCCATCAGTGACCCTCAGGGGAACACTGAAGCTTTCTTT.